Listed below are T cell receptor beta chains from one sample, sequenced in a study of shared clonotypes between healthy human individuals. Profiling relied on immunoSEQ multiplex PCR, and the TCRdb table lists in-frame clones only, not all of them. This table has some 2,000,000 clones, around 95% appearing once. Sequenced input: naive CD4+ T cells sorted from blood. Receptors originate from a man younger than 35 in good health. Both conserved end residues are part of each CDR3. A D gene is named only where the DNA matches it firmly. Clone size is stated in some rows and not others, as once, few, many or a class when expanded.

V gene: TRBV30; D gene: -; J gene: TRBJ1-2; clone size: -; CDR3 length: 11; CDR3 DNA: TGTGCCTGGACTCCCCTTGGGGCTTACACCTTC; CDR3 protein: CAWTPLGAYTF
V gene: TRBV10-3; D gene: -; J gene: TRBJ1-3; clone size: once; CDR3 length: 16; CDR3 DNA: TGTGCCACCGGCAGGGCGGCCAAGAGCTCTGGAAACACCATATATTTT; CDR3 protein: CATGRAAKSSGNTIYF
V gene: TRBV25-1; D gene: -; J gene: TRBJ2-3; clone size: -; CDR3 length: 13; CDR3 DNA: TGTGCCAGCTGCCGTGGCAAGGCGGATACGCAGTATTTT; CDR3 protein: CASCRGKADTQYF
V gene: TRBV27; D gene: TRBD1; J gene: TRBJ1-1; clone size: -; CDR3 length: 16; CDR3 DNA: TGTGCCAGCAGTACGACAGGGCTTGCCATGAACACTGAAGCTTTCTTT; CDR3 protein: CASSTTGLAMNTEAFF
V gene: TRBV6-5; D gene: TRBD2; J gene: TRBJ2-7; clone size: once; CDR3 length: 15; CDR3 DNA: TGTGCCAGCAGTTACACTAGCGGGGGCTCGTACGAGCAGTACTTC; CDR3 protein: CASSYTSGGSYEQYF
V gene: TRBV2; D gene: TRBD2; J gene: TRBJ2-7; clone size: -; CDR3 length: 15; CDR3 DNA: TGTGCCAGCACTAGAGGTCGGGGGGGATCTTACGAGCAGTACTTC; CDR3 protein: CASTRGRGGSYEQYF
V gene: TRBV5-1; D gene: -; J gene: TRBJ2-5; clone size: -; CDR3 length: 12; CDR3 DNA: TGCGCCAGCAGCCGAGGACAAGAGACCCAGTACTTC; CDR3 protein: CASSRGQETQYF
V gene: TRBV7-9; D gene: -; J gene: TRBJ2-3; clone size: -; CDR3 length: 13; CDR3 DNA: TGTGCCAGCAGCTTATGGGGGTCCTATACGCAGTATTTT; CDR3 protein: CASSLWGSYTQYF
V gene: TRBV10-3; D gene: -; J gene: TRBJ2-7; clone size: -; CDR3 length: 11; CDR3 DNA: TGTGCCATCAGAGGGCGTTACGAGCAGTACTTC; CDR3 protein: CAIRGRYEQYF
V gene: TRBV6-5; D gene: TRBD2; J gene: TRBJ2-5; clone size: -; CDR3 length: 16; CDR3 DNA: TGTGCCAGCAGTTACAGTCTAGCGGGGACCCAAGAGACCCAGTACTTC; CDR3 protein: CASSYSLAGTQETQYF
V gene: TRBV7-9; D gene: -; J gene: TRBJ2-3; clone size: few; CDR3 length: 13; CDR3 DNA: TGTGCCAGCAGCTTCCGGGGCACAGATACGCAGTATTTT; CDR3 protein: CASSFRGTDTQYF
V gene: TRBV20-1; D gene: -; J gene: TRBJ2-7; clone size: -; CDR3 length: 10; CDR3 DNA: TGCAGTGCTAGTCTTCTCGAGCAGTACTTC; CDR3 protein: CSASLLEQYF
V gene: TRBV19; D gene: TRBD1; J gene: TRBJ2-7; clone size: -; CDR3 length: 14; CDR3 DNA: TGTGCCAGTAGTGCCCAGGGACAGCCCTACGAGCAGTACTTC; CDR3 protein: CASSAQGQPYEQYF
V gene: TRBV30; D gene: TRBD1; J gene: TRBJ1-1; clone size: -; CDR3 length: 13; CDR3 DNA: TGTGCCAGAGACAGGGGAATGAACACTGAAGCTTTCTTT; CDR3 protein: CARDRGMNTEAFF
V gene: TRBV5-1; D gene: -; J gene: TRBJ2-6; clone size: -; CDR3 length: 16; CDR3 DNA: TGCGCCAGCAGCCTAGGAGGTTCGACTGGGGCCAACGTCCTGACTTTC; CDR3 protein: CASSLGGSTGANVLTF
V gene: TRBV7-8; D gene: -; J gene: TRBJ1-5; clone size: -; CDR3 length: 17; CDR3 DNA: TGTGCCAGCAGCTTAGTAGCAGGTGTGACGAGCAATCAGCCCCAGCATTTT; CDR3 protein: CASSLVAGVTSNQPQHF
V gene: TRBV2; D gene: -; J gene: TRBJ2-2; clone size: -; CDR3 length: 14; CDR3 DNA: TGTGCCAGCAGTGAAGCTGGGCCCCCCGGGGAGCTGTTTTTT; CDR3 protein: CASSEAGPPGELFF
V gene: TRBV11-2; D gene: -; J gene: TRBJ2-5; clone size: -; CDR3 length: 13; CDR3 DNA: TGTGCCAGCAGTCAGAGACTCCAAGAGACCCAGTACTTC; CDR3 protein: CASSQRLQETQYF
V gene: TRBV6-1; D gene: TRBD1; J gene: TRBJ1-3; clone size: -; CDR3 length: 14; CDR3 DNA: TGTGCCAGCAGTGAGACAGGGGGAGGAAACACCATATATTTT; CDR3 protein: CASSETGGGNTIYF
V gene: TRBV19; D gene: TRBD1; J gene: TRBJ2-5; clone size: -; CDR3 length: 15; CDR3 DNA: TGTGCCAGTAGTACAGGACAGGGGGTCCAAGAGACCCAGTACTTC; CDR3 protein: CASSTGQGVQETQYF
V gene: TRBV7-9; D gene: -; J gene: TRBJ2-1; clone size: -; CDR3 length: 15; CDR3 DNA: TGTGCCAGCAGCCCACTAGGGAACACCTACAATGAGCAGTTCTTC; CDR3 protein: CASSPLGNTYNEQFF
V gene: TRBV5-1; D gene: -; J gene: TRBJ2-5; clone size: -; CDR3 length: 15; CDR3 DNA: TGCGCCAGCAGCTTGGACACAGGGCGAGGAGAGACCCAGTACTTC; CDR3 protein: CASSLDTGRGETQYF
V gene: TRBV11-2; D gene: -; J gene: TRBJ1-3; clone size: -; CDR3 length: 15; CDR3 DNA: TGTGCCAGCAGCTTAGGGGGGAGCTCTGGAAACACCATATATTTT; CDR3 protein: CASSLGGSSGNTIYF
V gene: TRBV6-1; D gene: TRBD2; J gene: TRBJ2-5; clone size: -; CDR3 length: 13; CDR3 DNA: TGTGCCAGCAGCGCGGTAGCGGGAGGGCGACTGTACTTC; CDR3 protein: CASSAVAGGRLYF
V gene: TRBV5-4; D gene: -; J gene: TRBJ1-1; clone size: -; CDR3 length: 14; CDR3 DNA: TGTGCCAGCAGCTTGGGCCACCTGAACACTGAAGCTTTCTTT; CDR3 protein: CASSLGHLNTEAFF
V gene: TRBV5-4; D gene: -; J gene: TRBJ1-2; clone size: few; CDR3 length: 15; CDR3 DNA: TGTGCCAGCAGCTTGGGGGGACGTTCTAACTATGGCTACACCTTC; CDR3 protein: CASSLGGRSNYGYTF
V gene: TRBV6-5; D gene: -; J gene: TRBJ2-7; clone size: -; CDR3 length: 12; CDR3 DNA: TGTGCCAGCAGTTACTGGGGCGGGGCGCAGTACTTC; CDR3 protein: CASSYWGGAQYF
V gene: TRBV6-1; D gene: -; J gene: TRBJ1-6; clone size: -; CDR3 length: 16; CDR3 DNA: TGTGCCAGCAGTGAAAAAACAGGACACTGGGTTTCACCCCTCCACTTT; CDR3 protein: CASSEKTGHWVSPLHF
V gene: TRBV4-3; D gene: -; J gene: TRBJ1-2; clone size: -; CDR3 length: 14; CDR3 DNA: TGCGCCAGCAGCCAAGTCTTGGCGGACTATGGCTACACCTTC; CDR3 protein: CASSQVLADYGYTF
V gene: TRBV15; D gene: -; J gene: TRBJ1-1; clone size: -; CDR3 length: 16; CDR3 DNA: TGTGCCACCAGCAGAGACGGAAGAAGTCAAAACACTGAAGCTTTCTTT; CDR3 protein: CATSRDGRSQNTEAFF
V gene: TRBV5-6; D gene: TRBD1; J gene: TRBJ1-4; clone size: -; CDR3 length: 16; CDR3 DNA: TGTGCCAGCAGCACTGAAGGGGGCGCAACTAATGAAAAACTGTTTTTT; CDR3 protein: CASSTEGGATNEKLFF
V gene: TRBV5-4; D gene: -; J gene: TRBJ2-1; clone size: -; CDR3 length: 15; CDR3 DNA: TGTGCCAGCAGCTCCACCCGGAGCTCCTACAATGAGCAGTTCTTC; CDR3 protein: CASSSTRSSYNEQFF
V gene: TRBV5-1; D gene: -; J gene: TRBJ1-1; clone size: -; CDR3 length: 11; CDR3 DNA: TGCGCCAGCAGCGCACAGGGTGAAGCTTTCTTT; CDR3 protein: CASSAQGEAFF
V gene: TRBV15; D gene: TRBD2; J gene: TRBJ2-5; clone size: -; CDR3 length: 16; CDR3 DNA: TGTGCCACCAGCACCCTAGCGGGGGGGCAGAGAGAGACCCAGTACTTC; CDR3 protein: CATSTLAGGQRETQYF
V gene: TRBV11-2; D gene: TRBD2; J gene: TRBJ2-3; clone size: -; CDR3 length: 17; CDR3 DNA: TGTGCCAGCAGCCCCGGGGACCCTAGCGGGGGCACAGATACGCAGTATTTT; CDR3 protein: CASSPGDPSGGTDTQYF
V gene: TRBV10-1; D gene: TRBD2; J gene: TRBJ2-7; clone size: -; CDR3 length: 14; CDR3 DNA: TGCGCCAGCAAGGGACTAGCGGGACTCGGCGAGCAGTACTTC; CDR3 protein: CASKGLAGLGEQYF
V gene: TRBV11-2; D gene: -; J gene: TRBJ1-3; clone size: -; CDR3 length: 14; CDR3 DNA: TGTGCCAGCAGCTCCCGGACAAGCGGAAACACCATATATTTT; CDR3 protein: CASSSRTSGNTIYF
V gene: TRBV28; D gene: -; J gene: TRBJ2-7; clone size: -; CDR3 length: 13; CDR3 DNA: TGTGCCAGCAGTTTGTCTAGCCCCTACGAGCAGTACTTC; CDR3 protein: CASSLSSPYEQYF
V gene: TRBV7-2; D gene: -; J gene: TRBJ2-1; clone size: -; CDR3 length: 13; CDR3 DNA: TGTGCCAGCAGCCCAGAGGTCCACAATGAGCAGTTCTTC; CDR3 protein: CASSPEVHNEQFF
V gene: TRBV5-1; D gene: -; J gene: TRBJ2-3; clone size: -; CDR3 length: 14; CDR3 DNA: TGCGCCAGCAGCTTCGGATCGAGCACAGATACGCAGTATTTT; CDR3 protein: CASSFGSSTDTQYF